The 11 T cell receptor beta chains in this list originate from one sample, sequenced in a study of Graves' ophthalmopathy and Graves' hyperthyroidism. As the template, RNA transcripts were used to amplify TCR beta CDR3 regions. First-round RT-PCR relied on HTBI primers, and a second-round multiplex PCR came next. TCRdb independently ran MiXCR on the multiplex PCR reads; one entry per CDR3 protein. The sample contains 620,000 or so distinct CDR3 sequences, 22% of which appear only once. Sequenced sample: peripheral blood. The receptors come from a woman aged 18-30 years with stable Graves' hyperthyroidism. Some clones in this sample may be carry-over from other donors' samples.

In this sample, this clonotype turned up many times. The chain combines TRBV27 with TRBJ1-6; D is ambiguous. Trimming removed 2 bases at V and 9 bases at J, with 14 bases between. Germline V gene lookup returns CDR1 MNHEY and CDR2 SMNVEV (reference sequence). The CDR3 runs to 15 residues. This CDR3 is CASSLESGRGSPLHF. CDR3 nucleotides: TGTGCCAGCAGTTTAGAATCAGGCCGGGGTTCACCCCTCCACTTT.

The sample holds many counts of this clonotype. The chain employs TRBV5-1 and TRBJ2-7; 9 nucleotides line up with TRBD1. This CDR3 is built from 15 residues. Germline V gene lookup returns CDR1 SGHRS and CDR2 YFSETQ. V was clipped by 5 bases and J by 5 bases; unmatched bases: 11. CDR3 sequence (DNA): TGCGCCAGCAGGTCCAACCGGGACAGGGAAGACGAGCAGTACTTC. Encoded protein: CASRSNRDREDEQYF.

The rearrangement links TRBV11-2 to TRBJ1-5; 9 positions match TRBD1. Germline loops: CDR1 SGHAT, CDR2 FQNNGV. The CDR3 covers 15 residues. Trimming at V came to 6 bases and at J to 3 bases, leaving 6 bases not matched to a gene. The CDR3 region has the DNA TGTGCCAGCAGTCCCGACAGGGGGGCCAATCAGCCCCAGCATTTT. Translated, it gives CASSPDRGANQPQHF. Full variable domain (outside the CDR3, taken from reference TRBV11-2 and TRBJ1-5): EAGVAQSPRYKIIEKRQSVAFWCNPISGHATLYWYQQILGQGPKLLIQFQNNGVVDDSQLPKDRFSAERLKGVDSTLKIQPAKLEDSAVYLCASSPDRGANQPQHFGDGTRLSIL.

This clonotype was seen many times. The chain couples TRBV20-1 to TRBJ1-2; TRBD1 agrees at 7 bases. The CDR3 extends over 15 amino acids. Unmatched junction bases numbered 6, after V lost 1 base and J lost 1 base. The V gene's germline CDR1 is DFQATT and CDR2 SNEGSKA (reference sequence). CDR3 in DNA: TGCAGTGCTAGAGCCCCCGGGACAGTTAACTATGGCTACACCTTC. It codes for CSARAPGTVNYGYTF.

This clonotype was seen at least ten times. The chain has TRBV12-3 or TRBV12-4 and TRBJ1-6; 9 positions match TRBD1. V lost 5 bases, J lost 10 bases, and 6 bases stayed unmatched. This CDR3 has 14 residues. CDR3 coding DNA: TGTGCCAGCAGTCACCCGGGACAGGGCTCACCCCTCCACTTT. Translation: CASSHPGQGSPLHF.

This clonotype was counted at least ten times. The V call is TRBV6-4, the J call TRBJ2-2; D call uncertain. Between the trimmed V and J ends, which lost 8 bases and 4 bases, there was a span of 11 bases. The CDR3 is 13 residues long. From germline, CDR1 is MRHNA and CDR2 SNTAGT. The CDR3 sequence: CASGRTVTGELFF. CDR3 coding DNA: TGTGCCAGCGGTAGGACCGTCACCGGGGAGCTGTTTTTT.

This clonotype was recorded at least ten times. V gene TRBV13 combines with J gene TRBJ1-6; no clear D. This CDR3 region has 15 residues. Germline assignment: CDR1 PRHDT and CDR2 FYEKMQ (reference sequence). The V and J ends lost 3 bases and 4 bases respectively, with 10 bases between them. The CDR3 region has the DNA TGTGCCAGCAGCTTCGAGAGCGGGTATAATTCACCCCTCCACTTT. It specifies CASSFESGYNSPLHF.

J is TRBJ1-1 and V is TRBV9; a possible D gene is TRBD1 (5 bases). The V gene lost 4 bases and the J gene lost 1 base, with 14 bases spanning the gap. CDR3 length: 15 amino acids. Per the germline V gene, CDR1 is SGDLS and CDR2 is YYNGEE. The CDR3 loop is CASSRRGGSNTEAFF. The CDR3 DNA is TGTGCCAGCAGCCGCCGTGGGGGGTCGAACACTGAAGCTTTCTTT. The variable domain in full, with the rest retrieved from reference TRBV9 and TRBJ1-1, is DSGVTQTPKHLITATGQRVTLRCSPRSGDLSVYWYQQSLDQGLQFLIQYYNGEERAKGNILERFSAQQFPDLHSELNLSSLELGDSALYFCASSRRGGSNTEAFFGQGTRLTVV.

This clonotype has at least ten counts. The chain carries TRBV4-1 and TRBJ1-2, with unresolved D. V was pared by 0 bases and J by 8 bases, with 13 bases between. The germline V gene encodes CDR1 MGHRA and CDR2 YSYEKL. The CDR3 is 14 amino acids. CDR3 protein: CASSQESQIGGYTF. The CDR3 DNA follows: TGCGCCAGCAGCCAAGAGTCCCAGATCGGAGGCTACACCTTC.

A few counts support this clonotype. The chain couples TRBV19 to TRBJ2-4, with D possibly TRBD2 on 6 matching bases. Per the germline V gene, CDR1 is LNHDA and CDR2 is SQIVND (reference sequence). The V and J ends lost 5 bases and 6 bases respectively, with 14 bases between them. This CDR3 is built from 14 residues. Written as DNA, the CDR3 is TGTGCCAGTAGTTCCGGGGGATCTATAAACATTCAGTACTTC. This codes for CASSSGGSINIQYF.

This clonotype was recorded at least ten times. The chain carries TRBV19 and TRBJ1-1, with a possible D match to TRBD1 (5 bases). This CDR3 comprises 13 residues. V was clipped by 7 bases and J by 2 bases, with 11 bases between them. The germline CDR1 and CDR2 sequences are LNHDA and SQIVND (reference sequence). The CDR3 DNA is TGTGCCAGTATGGGGAGGGGAAACACTGAAGCTTTCTTT. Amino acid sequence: CASMGRGNTEAFF.